One and the same sample provided the 6 T cell receptor beta chains below, sequenced in a study of blood T cell repertoires in COVID-19. The repertoire was sequenced with immunoSEQ multiplex PCR; TCRdb's copy has only in-frame clones and lacks some. This sample has 87,000 or so clones, with around 85% found just once. The sample comprised peripheral blood. The receptors stem from a woman aged 80 or over with COVID-19, enrolled during active disease.

This clone was picked up a small number of times. This chain joins TRBV7-6 and TRBJ1-5, with D unclear. CDR3 length: 15 residues. The V gene lost 2 bases and the J gene lost 0 bases, with 8 bases spanning the gap. Germline values: CDR1 SGHVS, CDR2 FNYEAQ. The CDR3 sequence is CASSLSRNSNQPQHF. The CDR3 nucleotides are TGTGCCAGCAGCTTATCTAGGAATAGCAATCAGCCCCAGCATTTT.

CDR3: CASNRGPTNEKLFF. In DNA, the CDR3 is TGCGCCAGCAACAGGGGGCCGACTAATGAAAAACTGTTTTTT. The genes are TRBV5-1 and TRBJ1-4, with 9 bases aligning to TRBD1. This CDR3 comprises 14 residues. Germline lookup yields CDR1 SGHRS and CDR2 YFSETQ. J was trimmed by 2 bases and V by 6 bases; bases with no gene match: 2.

The V gene is TRBV30, the J gene TRBJ2-3, with a tentative D call TRBD1 (6 bases). Germline CDR1 and CDR2: GTSNPN and SVGIG (reference sequence). The V end was cut by 0 bases, the J end by 0 bases, with 10 bases between. The CDR3 runs to 15 residues. CDR3 amino acids: CAWSVQGTSTDTQYF. CDR3 nucleotide sequence: TGTGCCTGGAGTGTACAGGGCACTAGCACAGATACGCAGTATTTT. Combining the CDR3 with reference TRBV30 and TRBJ2-3 gives the whole variable domain SQTIHQWPATLVQPVGSPLSLECTVEGTSNPNLYWYRQAAGRGLQLLFYSVGIGQISSEVPQNLSASRPQDRQFILSSKKLLLSDSGFYLCAWSVQGTSTDTQYFGPGTRLTVL.

The chain links TRBV6-2 or TRBV6-3 to TRBJ1-6, with D possibly being TRBD1 (6 bases). V dropped 2 bases and J dropped 8 bases, with 19 bases sitting between them. The CDR3 is 17 residues long. In germline, CDR1 is MNHEY, CDR2 SVGEGT. The DNA for the CDR3 is TGTGCCAGCAGTTACGAAGGGACATCCCTCGTAGATTCACCCCTCCACTTT. It specifies CASSYEGTSLVDSPLHF.

The J gene is TRBJ2-4, the V gene TRBV27; 8 positions agree with TRBD1. Germline lookup yields CDR1 MNHEY and CDR2 SMNVEV (reference sequence). The CDR3 has 14 amino acids. J was trimmed by 6 bases and V by 4 bases; bases with no gene match: 5. CDR3 in DNA: TGTGCCAGCAGTTCCCCAGGGGGCGGAAACATTCAGTACTTC. This translates into CASSSPGGGNIQYF.

The count of this clone is one. The chain has TRBV2 and TRBJ1-2; 7 nucleotides align to TRBD1. The germline V gene encodes CDR1 SNHLY and CDR2 FYNNEI. The junction had 7 bases not matched to a gene; V was cut back by 4 bases and J by 2 bases. CDR3 length: 15 residues. The CDR3, as DNA: TGTGCCAGCAGTGGATTGACAGGGTACAACTATGGCTACACCTTC. The encoded protein is CASSGLTGYNYGYTF.